This T cell receptor beta chain appears in the sequencing data of a study of T cells in Graves' hyperthyroidism and ophthalmopathy. The table lists this clonotype with many counts. V lost 7 bases and J lost 1, with 16 bases in between. The length of the CDR3 is 15 residues. Germline assignment: CDR1 MDHEN and CDR2 SYDVKM. From RNA transcripts, TCR beta CDR3 regions were amplified. During a first-round RT-PCR of the TCR CDR3, the HTBI primer set was used. TCRdb re-analysed the multiplex PCR reads in MiXCR, keeping a single row per CDR3 protein. In the table there are more than 500,000 distinct CDR3 sequences, around 13% of which are singletons. No ophthalmopathy progression within 18 months constituted stable Graves' hyperthyroidism. Each diagnosis was grounded in clinical symptoms, serum thyroxine and TRAb, thyroid ultrasound, and orbital computed tomography.

The receptor's source is a woman aged 40 to 50 with Graves' hyperthyroidism. Sequenced sample: blood. The chain combines TRBV28 with TRBJ1-1, with a tentative D call TRBD1 (6 bases). CDR3 sequence: CASIPWDTPNTEAFF. Here the CDR3 DNA reads TGTGCCAGCATTCCTTGGGACACCCCGAACACTGAAGCTTTCTTT.